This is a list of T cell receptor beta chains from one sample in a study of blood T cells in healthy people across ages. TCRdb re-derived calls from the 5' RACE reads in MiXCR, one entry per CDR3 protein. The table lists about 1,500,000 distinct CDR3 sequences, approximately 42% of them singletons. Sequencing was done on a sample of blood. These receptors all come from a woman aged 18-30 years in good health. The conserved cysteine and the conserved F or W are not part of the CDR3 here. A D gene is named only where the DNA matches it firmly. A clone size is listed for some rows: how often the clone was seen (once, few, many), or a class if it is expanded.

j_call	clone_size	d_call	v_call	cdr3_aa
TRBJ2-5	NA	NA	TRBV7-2	ASSFAGEIGETQY
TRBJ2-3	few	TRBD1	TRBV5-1	ASSLGAGQGNTDTQY
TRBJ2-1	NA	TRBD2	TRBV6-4	ASSEDSGGAKRF
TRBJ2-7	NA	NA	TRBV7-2	ASSFLGRGAGEQY
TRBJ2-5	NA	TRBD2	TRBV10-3	AIRREEETQY
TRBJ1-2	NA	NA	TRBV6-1	ASSEASGRPDT
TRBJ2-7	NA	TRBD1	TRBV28	ASRPTGSSYEQY
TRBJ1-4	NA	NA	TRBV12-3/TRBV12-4	ASTNNEKLF
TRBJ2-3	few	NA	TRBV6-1	ASSDDRVYTDTQY
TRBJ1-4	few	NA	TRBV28	ASSLDPPQELF
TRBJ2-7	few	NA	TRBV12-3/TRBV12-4	ASRRANYEQY
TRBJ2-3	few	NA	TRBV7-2	ASSRDRAPVADTQY
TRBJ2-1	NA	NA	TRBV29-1	GVEDGSYNEQF
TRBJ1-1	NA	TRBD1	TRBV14	ASSRGFGQGGSEAF
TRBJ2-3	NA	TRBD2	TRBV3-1	ASRDSGGALSPRGDTQY
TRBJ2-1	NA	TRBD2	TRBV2	ASSELAGGPREQF
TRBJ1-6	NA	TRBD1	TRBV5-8	ANPRDRVSPLH
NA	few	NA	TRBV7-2	ASRGGAEQY
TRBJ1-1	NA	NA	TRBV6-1	ASSELVWIGGQNTEAF
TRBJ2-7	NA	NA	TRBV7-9	ASSLGPGRGFYERY
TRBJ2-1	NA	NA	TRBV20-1	SAAMGSGSYNEQF
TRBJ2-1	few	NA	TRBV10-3	AIRPSRDRDEQF
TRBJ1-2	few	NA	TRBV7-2	ASSLARDNLGYT
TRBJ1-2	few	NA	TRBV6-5	ASSYSGRTYGYT
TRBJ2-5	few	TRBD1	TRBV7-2	ASSGQGNLETQY
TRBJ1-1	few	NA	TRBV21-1	ASSKEDTEAF
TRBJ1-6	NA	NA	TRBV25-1	ASSDRGVGTGNSPLH
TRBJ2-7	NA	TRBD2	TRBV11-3	ASSPGTSGAGEQY
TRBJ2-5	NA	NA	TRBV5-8	ASSPGSFNDGQY
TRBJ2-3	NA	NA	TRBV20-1	STGPYRDTQY
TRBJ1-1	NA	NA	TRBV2	ASSEGEGGGTEAF
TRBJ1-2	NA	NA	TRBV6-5	ASRTGLRVGGYT
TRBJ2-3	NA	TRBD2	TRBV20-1	SAATSPGVGTQY
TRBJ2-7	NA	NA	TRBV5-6	ASSLSDSSYEQY
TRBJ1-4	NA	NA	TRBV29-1	SVEPYGGEKLF
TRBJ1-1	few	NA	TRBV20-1	SAFFRRGSGSEAF
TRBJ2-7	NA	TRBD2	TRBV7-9	ASSLVGRGDLHYEQY
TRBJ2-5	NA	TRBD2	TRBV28	ASVGGASSETQY
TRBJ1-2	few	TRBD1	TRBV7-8	ASSGAGTGGVYGYT
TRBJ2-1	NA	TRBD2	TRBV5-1	ASSLARGGGVSYNEQF
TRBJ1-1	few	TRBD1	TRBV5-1	ASSPPPGQGFAEAF
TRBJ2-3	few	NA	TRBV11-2	ASSLLGNTDTQY
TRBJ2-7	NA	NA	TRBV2	ASRVESPSYEQY
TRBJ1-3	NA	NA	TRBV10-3	AISESAGTIY
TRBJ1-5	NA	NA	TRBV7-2	ASSGREGQPQH
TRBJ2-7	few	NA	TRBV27	ASTSGAGYEQY
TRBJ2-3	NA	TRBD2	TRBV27	ASSLWVSGGPSTDTQY
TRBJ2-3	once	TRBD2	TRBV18	ASSPLSKRGDTDTQY
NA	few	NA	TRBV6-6	ASSPLLVTAFQETQY
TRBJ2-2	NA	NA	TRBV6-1	ASSLTGAEGLF